This entry lists 28 T cell receptor beta chains sequenced from one sample in a study of T cells in Graves' hyperthyroidism and ophthalmopathy. Researchers amplified the TCR beta CDR3 regions from RNA transcripts. Using the HTBI primer set, a first-round RT-PCR was run on the TCR CDR3. TCRdb ran MiXCR on the multiplex PCR reads and lists one entry per CDR3 protein. Here the sample spans hundreds of thousands of distinct CDR3 sequences, approximately 20% being singletons. Sequenced sample: blood. Receptors originate from a man aged 35 to 55 with Graves' hyperthyroidism.

This clonotype was recorded at least ten times. The rearrangement joins TRBV7-9 to TRBJ2-3; TRBD1 might be the D (6 bases). Looked up from germline, CDR1 is SEHNR and CDR2 is FQNEAQ (reference sequence). V was clipped by 5 bases and J by 1 base, with 13 bases between them. The CDR3 consists of 15 residues. This CDR3 reads CASSLARGGTDTQYF. In DNA, the CDR3 is TGTGCCAGCAGCCTGGCCAGGGGCGGCACAGATACGCAGTATTTT.

Ten or more counts support this clonotype. J is TRBJ1-2 and V is TRBV28; 10 bases are shared with TRBD1. The length of the CDR3 is 19 residues. After removal of 5 bases from V and 6 bases from J, the junction contained 21 bases not matched to a gene. Germline assignment: CDR1 MDHEN and CDR2 SYDVKM. This CDR3 is CASSPLTRGQGIYGDGYTF. For the CDR3, the DNA is TGTGCCAGCAGTCCGCTTACTAGGGGACAGGGGATTTATGGGGATGGCTACACCTTC.

This clonotype appeared many times. This chain joins TRBV18 and TRBJ2-7; a weak D match, TRBD2 (5 bases). From germline, CDR1 is KGHSH and CDR2 LQKENI. The CDR3 covers 14 residues. V lost 3 bases, J lost 5 bases, and 14 bases lay in between. CDR3 bases: TGTGCCAGCTCACCGGCGAGGGTGGCCGACGAGCAGTACTTC. Protein product: CASSPARVADEQYF.

In this sample, this clonotype turned up many times. V gene TRBV10-3 combines with J gene TRBJ1-1; TRBD1 matches 12 bases. The J segment lost 7 bases and the V segment lost 10 bases, leaving 7 bases of the junction unmatched. The CDR3 is made up of 13 amino acids. In germline, CDR1 is ENHRY, CDR2 SYGVKD. CDR3 protein: CATSGTGGDEAFF. CDR3 sequence (DNA): TGTGCCACCTCCGGGACAGGGGGCGATGAAGCTTTCTTT.

This clonotype was seen many times. The rearrangement links TRBV5-8 to TRBJ2-3; D gene ambiguous. Germline V gene sequence: CDR1 SGHTS, CDR2 YDEGEE. The CDR3 extends over 14 amino acids. V lost 2 bases to trimming and J lost 0 bases, with 7 bases between them. The CDR3 sequence: CASSFHQSTDTQYF. The CDR3 bases are TGTGCCAGCAGCTTTCACCAGAGCACAGATACGCAGTATTTT. Drawing the rest from reference TRBV5-8 and TRBJ2-3, the complete variable domain is EAGVTQSPTHLIKTRGQQATLRCSPISGHTSVYWYQQALGLGLQFLLWYDEGEERNRGNFPPRFSGRQFPNYSSELNVNALELEDSALYLCASSFHQSTDTQYFGPGTRLTVL.

This clonotype came up many times. The rearrangement uses TRBV7-8 and TRBJ1-1; D is perhaps TRBD1 (5 bases). The V and J ends lost 4 bases and 0 bases respectively, with 15 bases between them. The CDR3 covers 16 residues. CDR1 and CDR2 (germline): SGHVS, FQNEAQ. The CDR3 DNA follows: TGTGCCAGCAGCTATCATCCGACAGACATGAACACTGAAGCTTTCTTT. It translates to CASSYHPTDMNTEAFF. Filled out from reference TRBV7-8 and TRBJ1-1, the complete variable domain reads GAGVSQSPRYKVAKRGQDVALRCDPISGHVSLFWYQQALGQGPEFLTYFQNEAQLDKSGLPSDRFFAERPEGSVSTLKIQRTQQEDSAVYLCASSYHPTDMNTEAFFGQGTRLTVV.

With respect to this clonotype: This may be a read error, as it is one base from a much larger clone. The chain links TRBV7-9 to TRBJ2-7; D is perhaps TRBD1 or TRBD2 (5 bases each). V lost 7 bases to trimming and J lost 1 base, with 17 bases between them. This CDR3 spans 15 amino acids. Germline CDR1 SEHNR, CDR2 FQNEAQ (reference sequence). The CDR3 DNA reads TGTGCCAGCACCGCCGGGGCAGAGGGTTCCTACGAGCAGTACTTC. Translating it yields CASTAGAEGSYEQYF.

The chain combines TRBV25-1 with TRBJ2-5; D is possibly TRBD1 or TRBD2 (5 bases each). The germline V gene has CDR1 MGHDK and CDR2 SYGVNS. With 4 bases removed from V and 5 bases from J, the gap between germline ends came to 17 bases. The CDR3 runs to 15 residues. The DNA for the CDR3 is TGTGCCAGCAGTGTTCCGGGGCCTCGATGGGAGACCCAGTACTTC. This sequence encodes CASSVPGPRWETQYF.

In its sample, this clonotype was seen many times. This chain links TRBV4-3 with TRBJ2-5; 7 nucleotides agree with TRBD2. CDR1 LGHNA and CDR2 YSLEER come from the germline V gene. V lost 4 bases, J lost 0 bases, and 5 bases stayed unmatched. The CDR3 extends over 15 amino acids. Written as DNA, the CDR3 is TGCGCCAGCAGCCCGATGACTAGCAACCAAGAGACCCAGTACTTC. It translates to CASSPMTSNQETQYF.

V is TRBV4-1 and J is TRBJ2-1; 8 nucleotides agree with TRBD1. Germline-derived CDR1 and CDR2 are MGHRA and YSYEKL. This CDR3 has 16 residues. The junction had 5 bases not matched to a gene; V was cut back by 2 bases and J by 2 bases. The CDR3 is CASSQSQGAAYNEQFF. The CDR3 nucleotides are TGCGCCAGCAGCCAATCTCAGGGGGCGGCCTACAATGAGCAGTTCTTC.

This clonotype showed up many times. This chain joins TRBV11-2 and TRBJ1-1; D possibly corresponds to TRBD1 (6 bases). The CDR3 loop spans 14 amino acids. V lost 7 bases and J lost 1, with 13 bases in between. In germline, CDR1 is SGHAT, CDR2 FQNNGV. DNA for the CDR3: TGTGCCAGCACCCGACAGGTTGCGAACACTGAAGCTTTCTTT. It encodes CASTRQVANTEAFF. The full variable domain, in which reference TRBV11-2 and TRBJ1-1 provide the parts outside the CDR3, is EAGVAQSPRYKIIEKRQSVAFWCNPISGHATLYWYQQILGQGPKLLIQFQNNGVVDDSQLPKDRFSAERLKGVDSTLKIQPAKLEDSAVYLCASTRQVANTEAFFGQGTRLTVV.

This clonotype was counted at least ten times. The V gene is TRBV2, the J gene TRBJ1-2, with 9 bases that match TRBD1. Germline values: CDR1 SNHLY, CDR2 FYNNEI. Trimming removed 9 bases from V and 5 bases from J; junction bases left unmatched: 4. CDR3 length equals 12 residues. The CDR3 DNA sequence: TGTGCCAGTGCCGGGACAGGGTATGGCTACACCTTC. This gives the protein CASAGTGYGYTF.

Only a few counts were recorded for this clonotype. The chain carries TRBV3-1 and TRBJ1-2, with a weak D call TRBD1 (6 bases). Germline CDR1 LGHDT, CDR2 YNNKEL (reference sequence). The CDR3 length is 16 residues. The V and J ends lost 0 bases and 4 bases respectively, with 15 bases between them. CDR3 amino acids: CASSQELRAGVYGYTF. Written as DNA, the CDR3 is TGTGCCAGCAGCCAAGAATTAAGGGCAGGGGTCTATGGCTACACCTTC.

At least ten counts were recorded for this clonotype. This sequence joins TRBV5-4 and TRBJ1-1; D remains ambiguous. V lost 3 bases, J lost 4 bases, and 16 bases lay in between. The CDR3 has 15 amino acids. Looked up from germline, CDR1 is SGHNT and CDR2 is YYREEE (reference sequence). Here the CDR3 DNA reads TGTGCCAGCAGCTCCGAACTCCACCGAGTCACTGAAGCTTTCTTT. As protein: CASSSELHRVTEAFF. The variable domain in full, with the rest retrieved from reference TRBV5-4 and TRBJ1-1, is ETGVTQSPTHLIKTRGQQVTLRCSSQSGHNTVSWYQQALGQGPQFIFQYYREEENGRGNFPPRFSGLQFPNYSSELNVNALELDDSALYLCASSSELHRVTEAFFGQGTRLTVV.

Comment on this clonotype: The junction differs from germline at one of its ends, possibly a read error. This chain uses TRBV6-2 or TRBV6-3 with TRBJ2-5, with 7 bases matching TRBD1. The CDR3 contains 13 residues. The germline gives CDR1 MNHEY, CDR2 SVGEGT. CDR3 nucleotide sequence: TGCGCCAGCAGCAGCACAGGGGTGGAGACCCAGTACTTC. This sequence encodes CASSSTGVETQYF.

This clonotype was detected many times. The chain recombines TRBV28 with TRBJ1-2; D perhaps matches TRBD1 (5 bases). Germline CDR1 reads MDHEN; CDR2 reads SYDVKM. The CDR3 covers 15 residues. Trimming left V 7 bases short and J 0 bases short, with 15 bases between. CDR3 sequence (DNA): TGTGCCAGCAACCCGGGACGGGGAACTAACTATGGCTACACCTTC. This translates into CASNPGRGTNYGYTF.

This clonotype was picked up many times. The gene calls are TRBV7-9 and TRBJ1-5, with D possibly TRBD1 on 5 matching bases. The CDR3 runs 15 residues. Germline V lookup: CDR1 SEHNR, CDR2 FQNEAQ (reference sequence). With 8 bases removed from V and 3 bases from J, the gap between germline ends came to 17 bases. For the CDR3, the DNA is TGTGCCAGCTCGGAAGGGCAGGGCTTCAATCAGCCCCAGCATTTT. Residues: CASSEGQGFNQPQHF.

This clonotype was seen many times. J is TRBJ1-4 and V is TRBV20-1, with a weak D call TRBD1 (5 bases). Germline V gene lookup returns CDR1 DFQATT and CDR2 SNEGSKA (reference sequence). V lost 1 base to trimming and J lost 4 bases, with 10 bases between them. The CDR3 is 14 residues long. DNA for the CDR3: TGCAGTGCTAGAGTGGGGGGATTTAATGAAAAACTGTTTTTT. This gives the protein CSARVGGFNEKLFF.

This clonotype was recorded at least ten times. The V and J genes are TRBV14 and TRBJ2-3; D unresolved. This CDR3 region has 16 residues. V was cut by 2 bases and J by 0 bases, with 12 bases left in between. Germline V gene sequence: CDR1 SGHDN, CDR2 FVKESK. The CDR3 sequence: CASSQRKWDSTDTQYF. CDR3 coding DNA: TGTGCCAGCAGCCAAAGAAAATGGGATAGCACAGATACGCAGTATTTT. The full variable domain, in which reference TRBV14 and TRBJ2-3 provide the parts outside the CDR3, is EAGVTQFPSHSVIEKGQTVTLRCDPISGHDNLYWYRRVMGKEIKFLLHFVKESKQDESGMPNNRFLAERTGGTYSTLKVQPAELEDSGVYFCASSQRKWDSTDTQYFGPGTRLTVL.

In this sample, this clonotype turned up many times. The rearrangement uses TRBV20-1 and TRBJ1-4; TRBD1 aligns across 7 bases. This CDR3 region has 15 residues. V gave up 0 bases and J gave up 7 bases; unmatched junction bases: 8. Germline CDR1 is DFQATT and CDR2 is SNEGSKA (reference sequence). This CDR3 is CSARDPEGASEKLFF. The DNA for the CDR3 is TGCAGTGCTAGAGATCCTGAGGGGGCATCTGAAAAACTGTTTTTT.

This clonotype was detected ten times or more. The rearrangement links TRBV30 to TRBJ1-1; maybe TRBD1 (5 bases). The germline V and J ends were trimmed by 3 bases and 0 bases, with 14 bases remaining between them. The germline V gene has CDR1 GTSNPN and CDR2 SVGIG (reference sequence). The CDR3 is 15 residues long. The CDR3 is CAWRWDGQMNTEAFF. The CDR3 DNA reads TGTGCCTGGAGGTGGGACGGGCAGATGAACACTGAAGCTTTCTTT.

The rearrangement joins TRBV20-1 to TRBJ1-5, with 11 bases matching TRBD1. The germline CDR1 and CDR2 sequences are DFQATT and SNEGSKA (reference sequence). CDR3 length: 16 residues. The V and J ends lost 1 base and 6 bases, in that order; junction bases with no gene match: 8. Here the CDR3 reads CSARVGTGGNGQPQHF. Here the CDR3 DNA reads TGCAGTGCTAGAGTTGGGACAGGGGGAAACGGTCAGCCCCAGCATTTT.

This clonotype was observed a few times. The chain joins TRBV6-2 or TRBV6-3 to TRBJ1-6, with D tentatively TRBD1 (5 bases). There are 10 residues in the CDR3. In germline, CDR1 is MNHEY, CDR2 SVGEGT. The V gene lost 6 bases and the J gene lost 14 bases, with 8 bases spanning the gap. This CDR3 is CASSPRALHF. The CDR3 DNA sequence: TGTGCCAGCAGCCCCAGGGCCCTCCACTTT.

This clonotype was observed at least ten times. This chain uses TRBV7-6 with TRBJ1-5; 7 bases map to TRBD1. V lost 4 bases to trimming and J lost 4 bases; unmatched junction nucleotides: 7. Germline CDR1 SGHVS, CDR2 FNYEAQ. This CDR3 region has 15 residues. This CDR3 reads CASSSSTGPNQPQHF. CDR3 nucleotides: TGTGCCAGCAGCTCCTCGACAGGGCCTAATCAGCCCCAGCATTTT.

This clonotype was observed at least ten times. The CDR3 region has the DNA TGTGCCAGCAGTTACTCGGAAGGGCGTGCTACAGATACGCAGTATTTT. Protein: CASSYSEGRATDTQYF. The gene calls are TRBV6-5 and TRBJ2-3; no definite D call. Germline values: CDR1 MNHEY, CDR2 SVGAGI. CDR3 size: 16 residues. The germline V and J ends were trimmed by 0 bases and 3 bases, with 13 bases remaining between them.

This clonotype was seen ten or more times. This rearrangement joins TRBV7-9 to TRBJ2-2, with no clear D. CDR3 length equals 14 residues. From germline, CDR1 is SEHNR and CDR2 FQNEAQ (reference sequence). The ends were cut back, 9 bases at V and 4 bases at J, with 15 bases in the middle. The CDR3 loop is CASLTGEATGELFF. Here the CDR3 DNA reads TGTGCCAGTTTGACCGGAGAAGCCACCGGGGAGCTGTTTTTT.

This clonotype was detected ten times or more. The chain carries TRBV7-2 and TRBJ1-2; unclear D gene. This CDR3 is 14 amino acids long. Per the germline V gene, CDR1 is SGHTA and CDR2 is FQGNSA. The germline V and J ends were trimmed by 1 base and 0 bases, with 6 bases remaining between them. In DNA, the CDR3 is TGTGCCAGCAGCTTAGTCAGCTCTAACTATGGCTACACCTTC. This codes for CASSLVSSNYGYTF.

As concerns this clonotype: The DNA is omitted, as the CDR3 cannot be located on it reliably, and the CDR3 follows TCRdb's listing. The chain employs TRBV4-1 and TRBJ1-1; the table's TRBD1 call for D was not verified on the DNA. The CDR3 is 16 residues long, ends included. The germline CDR1 and CDR2 sequences are MGHRA and YSYEKL. The CDR3: CASSPRFGAGSGVDFF.